The subject of this entry is one T cell receptor beta chain. Its specificity is not known. This specimen belongs to a study of beta chain features in type 1 diabetes. The sequenced template was cDNA made from the entire isolated RNA. The table came from immunoSEQ multiplex PCR; TCRdb's copy has only in-frame clones and leaves some out. This sample yields under 300,000 clones, of which under 13% are seen a single time; about 0.018% belongs to the top ten. Overall study results and limits: The study found moderately but significantly shorter TCRB CDR3s in all four CD4+ subsets of Type 1 diabetes patients. Any role of HLA type in TCRB rearrangement remained unresolved here.

Germline assignment: CDR1 SNHLY and CDR2 FYNNEI. The ends were cut back, 8 bases at V and 8 bases at J, with 15 bases in the middle. The CDR3 runs 12 residues. The sequence derives from a man aged 25-40 years with type 1 diabetes. Material for sequencing was naive CD4+ T cells from blood. This chain connects TRBV2 to TRBJ1-1, with D tentatively TRBD1 (5 bases). For the CDR3, the DNA is TGTGCCAGCGGAGAGGCGGGGCCCGAAGCTTTCTTT. It encodes CASGEAGPEAFF.